One sample yielded the 5 T cell receptor beta chains listed below, sequenced in a study of shared clonotypes between healthy human individuals (dated by TCRdb to the early 2020s). The protocol used for the library was the immunoSEQ multiplex PCR assay. This immuneACCESS table, as held by TCRdb, lists in-frame sequences with V and J called but not all clones. Of the missing ones, under half trace to an unresolved V gene in checked studies; the others have no known cause. The sample has about 1 million clones on record, about 76% of them singletons. 1.4% to 1.5% of the sample comes from the top ten. Sequencing was done on a sample of memory CD4+ T cells sorted from blood. The meaning of the sample's cell subset or site label: CD45RA-negative fraction. The receptors originated from a man younger than 35 in good health.

The chain uses TRBV11-2 and TRBJ1-4, with TRBD1 matching 10 bases. This CDR3 is 18 amino acids long. V dropped 2 bases and J dropped 7; count of bases not matched to a gene: 13. The germline V gene has CDR1 SGHAT and CDR2 FQNNGV. CDR3 region: CASSLNFLRWTGGEKLFF. The CDR3 region has the DNA TGTGCCAGCAGCTTAAATTTCCTCCGGTGGACAGGGGGTGAAAAACTGTTTTTT.

As DNA, the CDR3 is TGCAGCTGCGGGACAGGGAACTACAATGAGCAGTTCTTC. Residues: CSCGTGNYNEQFF. This chain uses TRBV29-1 with TRBJ2-1, with TRBD1 identical over 9 bases. V trimming: 8 bases; J trimming: 3 bases; junction bases outside the gene matches: 5. The CDR3 has 13 amino acids. CDR1 is SQVTM, CDR2 ANQGSEA, per germline.

J is TRBJ2-1 and V is TRBV4-1; D ambiguous. Germline loops: CDR1 MGHRA, CDR2 YSYEKL. V lost 1 base, J lost 5 bases, and 15 bases lay in between. The CDR3 is 16 residues long. DNA of the CDR3: TGCGCCAGCAGCCAAGGGGCAGGCTCACAAGACAATGAGCAGTTCTTC. Translation: CASSQGAGSQDNEQFF.

The rearrangement links TRBV28 to TRBJ1-2; TRBD1 agrees at 7 bases. Germline CDR1 and CDR2: MDHEN and SYDVKM. V shed 5 bases, J shed 5 bases, and the junction held 5 bases outside the gene matches. CDR3 length: 13 amino acids. The CDR3 DNA reads TGTGCCAGCAGTCCCCGGGACAGTTATGGCTACACCTTC. It encodes CASSPRDSYGYTF.

The J gene is TRBJ2-7, the V gene TRBV28; D may be TRBD1 (6 bases). The V gene's germline CDR1 is MDHEN and CDR2 SYDVKM. Trimming removed 6 bases at V and 1 base at J, with 16 bases between. This CDR3 has 15 residues. CDR3 residues: CASSPQGSISYEQYF. DNA for the CDR3: TGTGCCAGCAGCCCACAGGGCTCGATTTCCTACGAGCAGTACTTC. The full variable domain, rest sourced from reference TRBV28 and TRBJ2-7, is DVKVTQSSRYLVKRTGEKVFLECVQDMDHENMFWYRQDPGLGLRLIYFSYDVKMKEKGDIPEGYSVSREKKERFSLILESASTNQTSMYLCASSPQGSISYEQYFGPGTRLTVT.